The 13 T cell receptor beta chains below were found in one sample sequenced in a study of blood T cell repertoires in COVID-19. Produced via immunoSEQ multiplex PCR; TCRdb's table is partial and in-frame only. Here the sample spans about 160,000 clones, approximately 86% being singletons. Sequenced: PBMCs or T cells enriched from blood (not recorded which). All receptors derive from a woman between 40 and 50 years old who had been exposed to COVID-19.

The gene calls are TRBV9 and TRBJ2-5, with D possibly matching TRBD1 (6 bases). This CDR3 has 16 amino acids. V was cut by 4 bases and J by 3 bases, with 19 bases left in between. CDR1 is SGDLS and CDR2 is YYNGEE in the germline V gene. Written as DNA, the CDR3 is TGTGCCAGCAGCCTTGACCCCCGGGACACCAAAGAGACCCAGTACTTC. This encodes CASSLDPRDTKETQYF.

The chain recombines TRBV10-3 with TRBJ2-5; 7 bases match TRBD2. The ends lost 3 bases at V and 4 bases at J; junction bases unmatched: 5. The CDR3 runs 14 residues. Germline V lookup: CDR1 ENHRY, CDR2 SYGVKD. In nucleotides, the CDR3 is TGTGCCATCAGTGACAGACCTAGCGGAGAGACCCAGTACTTC. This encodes CAISDRPSGETQYF.

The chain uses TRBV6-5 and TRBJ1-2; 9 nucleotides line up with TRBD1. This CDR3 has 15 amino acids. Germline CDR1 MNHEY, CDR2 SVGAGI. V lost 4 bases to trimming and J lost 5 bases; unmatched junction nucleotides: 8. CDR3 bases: TGTGCCAGCAGTTTATACGGGACAGGGCCGTATGGCTACACCTTC. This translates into CASSLYGTGPYGYTF.

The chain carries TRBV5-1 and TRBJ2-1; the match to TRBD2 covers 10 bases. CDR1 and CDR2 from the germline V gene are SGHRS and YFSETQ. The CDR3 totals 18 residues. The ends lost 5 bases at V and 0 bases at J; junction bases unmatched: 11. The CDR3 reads CASRDSGGFPSSYNEQFF. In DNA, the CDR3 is TGCGCCAGCAGGGATAGCGGGGGGTTCCCGAGCTCCTACAATGAGCAGTTCTTC. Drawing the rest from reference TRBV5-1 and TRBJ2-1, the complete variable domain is KAGVTQTPRYLIKTRGQQVTLSCSPISGHRSVSWYQQTPGQGLQFLFEYFSETQRNKGNFPGRFSGRQFSNSRSEMNVSTLELGDSALYLCASRDSGGFPSSYNEQFFGPGTRLTVL.

The CDR3 bases are TGTGCCAGCAGTGAATCGCAAGCGGGGAGGGATACGCAGTATTTT. This encodes CASSESQAGRDTQYF. V is TRBV2 and J is TRBJ2-3; the match to TRBD2 covers 7 bases. CDR1 and CDR2 from the germline V gene are SNHLY and FYNNEI. Germline trimming cut 2 bases from V and 6 bases from J; bases unmatched to any gene: 8. The CDR3 contains 15 residues.

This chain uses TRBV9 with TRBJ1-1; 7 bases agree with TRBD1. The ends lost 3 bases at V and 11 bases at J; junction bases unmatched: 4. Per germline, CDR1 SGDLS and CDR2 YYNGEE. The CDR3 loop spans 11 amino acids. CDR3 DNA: TGTGCCAGCAGCGCAGGGGGTTACGCTTTCTTT. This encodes CASSAGGYAFF.

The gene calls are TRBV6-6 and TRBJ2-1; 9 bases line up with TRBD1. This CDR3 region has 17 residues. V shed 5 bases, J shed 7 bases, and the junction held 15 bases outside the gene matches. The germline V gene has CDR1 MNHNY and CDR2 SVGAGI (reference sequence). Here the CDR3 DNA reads TGTGCCAGCAGTCAAACCGCGGGACAGGGATTTTTGAATGAGCAGTTCTTC. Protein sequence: CASSQTAGQGFLNEQFF.

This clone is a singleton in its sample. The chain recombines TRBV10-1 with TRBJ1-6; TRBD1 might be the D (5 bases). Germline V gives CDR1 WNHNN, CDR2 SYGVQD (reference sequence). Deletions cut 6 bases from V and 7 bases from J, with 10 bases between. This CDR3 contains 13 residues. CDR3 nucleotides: TGCGCCAGCAGCCAATGGACAAATTCACCCCTCCACTTT. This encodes CASSQWTNSPLHF.

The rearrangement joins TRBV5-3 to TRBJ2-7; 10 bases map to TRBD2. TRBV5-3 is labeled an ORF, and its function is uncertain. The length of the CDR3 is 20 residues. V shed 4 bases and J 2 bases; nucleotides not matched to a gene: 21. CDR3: CARSVVNRPPLAGEAYEQYF. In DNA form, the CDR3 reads TGTGCCAGAAGCGTGGTAAATCGTCCGCCGCTAGCGGGAGAGGCCTACGAGCAGTACTTC.

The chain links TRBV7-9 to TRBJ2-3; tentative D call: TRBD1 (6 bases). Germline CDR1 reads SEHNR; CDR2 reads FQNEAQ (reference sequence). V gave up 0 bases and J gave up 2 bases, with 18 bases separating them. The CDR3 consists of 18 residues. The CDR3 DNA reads TGTGCCAGCAGCTTAGCGTTCCGGGACACCCAACCCACAGATACGCAGTATTTT. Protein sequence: CASSLAFRDTQPTDTQYF.

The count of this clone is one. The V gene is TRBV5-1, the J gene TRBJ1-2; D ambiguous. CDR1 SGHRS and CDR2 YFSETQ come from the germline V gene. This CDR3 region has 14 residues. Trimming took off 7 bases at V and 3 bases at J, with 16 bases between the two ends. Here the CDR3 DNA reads TGCGCCAGCTCGTCCGAGTGGGCCGACTATGGCTACACCTTC. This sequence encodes CASSSEWADYGYTF.

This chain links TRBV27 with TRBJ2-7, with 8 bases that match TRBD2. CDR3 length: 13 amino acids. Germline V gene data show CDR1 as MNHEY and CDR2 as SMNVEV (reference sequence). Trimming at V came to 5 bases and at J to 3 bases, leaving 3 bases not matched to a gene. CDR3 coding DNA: TGTGCCAGCAGTCCCGGGGGGGACTACGAGCAGTACTTC. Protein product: CASSPGGDYEQYF.

The CDR3 spells CASSFGQPNTEAFF. In nucleotides, the CDR3 is TGTGCCAGCAGCTTCGGACAACCGAACACTGAAGCTTTCTTT. The V call is TRBV9, the J call TRBJ1-1; D perhaps matches TRBD1 (5 bases). The V gene lost 4 bases and the J gene lost 1 base, with 11 bases spanning the gap. In germline, CDR1 is SGDLS, CDR2 YYNGEE. The CDR3 is 14 residues long.